Following are 3 T cell receptor beta chains from one sample sequenced in a study of blood T cell repertoires in COVID-19. Only in-frame clones appear in the TCRdb table, and some are missing; sequencing was by immunoSEQ multiplex PCR. Counted here are over 400,000 clones, around nine tenths occurring once; the ten biggest clones make up under 8.5%. Sequencing input: peripheral blood. These receptors originate from a woman in her forties or fifties with COVID-19, enrolled during active disease.

V and J are TRBV7-3 and TRBJ2-3; 10 positions agree with TRBD2. Trimming took 5 bases from V and 3 from J; bases not matched to a gene: 2. The CDR3 consists of 14 residues. Germline V gives CDR1 SGHTA, CDR2 FQGTGA. The CDR3 protein is CASSLAGATDTQYF. Here the CDR3 DNA reads TGTGCCAGCAGCCTAGCGGGGGCAACAGATACGCAGTATTTT.

This rearrangement joins TRBV30 to TRBJ1-2, with D perhaps matching TRBD1 (5 bases). Germline V gene sequence: CDR1 GTSNPN, CDR2 SVGIG (reference sequence). V gave up 3 bases and J gave up 8 bases, with 13 bases separating them. The CDR3 covers 12 residues. The CDR3 loop reads CAWRNGGLGYTF. Here the CDR3 DNA reads TGTGCCTGGAGAAACGGGGGACTGGGCTACACCTTC.

This clone occurred once. The chain combines TRBV19 with TRBJ1-6; unclear D gene. In germline, CDR1 is LNHDA, CDR2 SQIVND (reference sequence). V was pared by 5 bases and J by 7 bases, with 9 bases between. The length of the CDR3 is 13 residues. CDR3 in amino acids: CASSPMGNSPLHF. As DNA, the CDR3 is TGTGCCAGTAGTCCCATGGGCAATTCACCCCTCCACTTT.